The source of this TCR beta chain is a study of shared clonotypes between healthy human individuals. Each of the donors was a healthy adult who was HIV-negative and had not had a recent acute infection or vaccination. All of the donors resided in Nashville, Tennessee, and each was a Caucasian adult. From CD4+ cells came CD45RA+ naive and CD45RA-negative memory subsets. Study conclusions and caveats: Unshared clonotypes carried lower generation probabilities than those common to all four donors.

Here immunoSEQ multiplex PCR was the method, and the copy in TCRdb shows in-frame clones only, minus some. Here the sample spans 2 million to 2.5 million clones, approximately 93% being singletons. This CDR3 contains 15 residues. With V trimmed by 5 bases and J by 4 bases, 10 bases remained unmatched. Germline CDR1 SGHTA, CDR2 FQGNSA. Note on this clone: Antigen unknown.

This rearrangement joins TRBV7-2 to TRBJ2-7; 8 bases map to TRBD1. This clonotype originated in a man aged 18 to 30 in good health. Some clones in this sample may be carry-over from other donors' samples. The sequencing input was naive CD4+ T cells from PBMCs. Documented subset: CD45RA+ positively selected. This chain's CDR3 is CASSHVPGGGYEQYF. The CDR3 DNA sequence: TGTGCCAGCAGCCACGTCCCAGGGGGCGGATACGAGCAGTACTTC.